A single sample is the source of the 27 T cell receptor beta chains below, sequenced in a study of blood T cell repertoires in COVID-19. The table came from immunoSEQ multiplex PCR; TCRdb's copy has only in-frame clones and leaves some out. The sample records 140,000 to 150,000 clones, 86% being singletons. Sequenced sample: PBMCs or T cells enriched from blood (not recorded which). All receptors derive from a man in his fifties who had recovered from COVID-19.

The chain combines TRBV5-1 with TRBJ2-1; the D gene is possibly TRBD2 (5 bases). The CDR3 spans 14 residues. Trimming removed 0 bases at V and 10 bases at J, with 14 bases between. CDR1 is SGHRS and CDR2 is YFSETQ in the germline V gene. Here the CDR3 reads CASSLAGGYWEQFF. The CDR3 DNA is TGCGCCAGCAGCTTGGCCGGCGGGTACTGGGAGCAGTTCTTC.

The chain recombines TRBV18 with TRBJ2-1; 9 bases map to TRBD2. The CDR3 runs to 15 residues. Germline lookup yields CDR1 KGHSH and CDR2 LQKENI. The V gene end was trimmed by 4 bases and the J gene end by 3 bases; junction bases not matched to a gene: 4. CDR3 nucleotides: TGTGCCAGCTCACGGACTAGCGATAACTACAATGAGCAGTTCTTC. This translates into CASSRTSDNYNEQFF.

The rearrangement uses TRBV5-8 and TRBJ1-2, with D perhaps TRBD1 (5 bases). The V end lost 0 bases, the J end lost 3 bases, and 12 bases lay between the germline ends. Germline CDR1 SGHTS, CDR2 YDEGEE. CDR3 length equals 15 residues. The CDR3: CASSLVKGPDYGYTF. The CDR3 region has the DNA TGTGCCAGCAGCTTGGTTAAGGGGCCGGACTATGGCTACACCTTC.

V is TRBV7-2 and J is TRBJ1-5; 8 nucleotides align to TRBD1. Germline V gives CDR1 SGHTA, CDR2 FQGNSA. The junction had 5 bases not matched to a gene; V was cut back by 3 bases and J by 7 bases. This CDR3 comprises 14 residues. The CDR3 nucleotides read TGTGCCAGCAGCTTCGGACAGGGTGGGCAGCCCCAGCATTTT. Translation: CASSFGQGGQPQHF.

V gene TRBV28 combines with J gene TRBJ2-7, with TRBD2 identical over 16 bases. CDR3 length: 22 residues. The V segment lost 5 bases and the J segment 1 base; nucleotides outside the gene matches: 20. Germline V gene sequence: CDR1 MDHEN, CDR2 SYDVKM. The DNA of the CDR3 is TGTGCCAGCAGTCTTGGGACAATCCTGGGACTAGCGGGAGGGCTGCAGTCCTACGAGCAGTACTTC. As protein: CASSLGTILGLAGGLQSYEQYF.

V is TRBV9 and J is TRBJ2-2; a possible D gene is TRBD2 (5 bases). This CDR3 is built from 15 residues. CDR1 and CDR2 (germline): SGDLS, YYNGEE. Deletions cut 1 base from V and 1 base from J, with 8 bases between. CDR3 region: CASSVRSGNTGELFF. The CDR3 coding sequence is TGTGCCAGCAGCGTAAGGAGCGGGAACACCGGGGAGCTGTTTTTT.

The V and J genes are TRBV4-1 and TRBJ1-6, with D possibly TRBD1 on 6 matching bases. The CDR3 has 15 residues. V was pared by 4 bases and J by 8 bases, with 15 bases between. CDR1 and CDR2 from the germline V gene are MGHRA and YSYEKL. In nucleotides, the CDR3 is TGCGCCAGCAGCCGAACACGGGGGGCGGATTCACCCCTCCACTTT. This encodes CASSRTRGADSPLHF.

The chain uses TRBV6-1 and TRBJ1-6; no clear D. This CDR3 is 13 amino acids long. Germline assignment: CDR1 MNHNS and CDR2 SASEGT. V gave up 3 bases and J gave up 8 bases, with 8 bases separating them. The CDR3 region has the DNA TGTGCCAGCAGTGAGGCCCCCTATTCACCCCTCCACTTT. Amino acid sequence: CASSEAPYSPLHF.

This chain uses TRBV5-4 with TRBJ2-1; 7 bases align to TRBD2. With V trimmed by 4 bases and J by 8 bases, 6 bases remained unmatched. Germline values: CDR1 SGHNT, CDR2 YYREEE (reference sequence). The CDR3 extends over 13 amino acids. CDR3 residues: CASSSERGDEQFF. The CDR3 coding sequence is TGTGCCAGCAGCAGCGAGCGGGGCGATGAGCAGTTCTTC.

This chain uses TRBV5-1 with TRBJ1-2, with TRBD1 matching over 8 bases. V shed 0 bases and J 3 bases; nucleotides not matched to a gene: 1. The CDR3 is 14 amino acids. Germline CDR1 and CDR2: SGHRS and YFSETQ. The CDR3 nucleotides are TGCGCCAGCAGCTTGGCGACAGGGGACTATGGCTACACCTTC. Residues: CASSLATGDYGYTF.

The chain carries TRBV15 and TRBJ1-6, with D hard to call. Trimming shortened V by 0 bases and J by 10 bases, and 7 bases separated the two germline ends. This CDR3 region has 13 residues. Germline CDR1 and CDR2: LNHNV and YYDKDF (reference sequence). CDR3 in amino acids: CATSRDTESPLHF. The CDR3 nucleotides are TGTGCCACCAGCAGAGATACGGAGTCACCCCTCCACTTT.

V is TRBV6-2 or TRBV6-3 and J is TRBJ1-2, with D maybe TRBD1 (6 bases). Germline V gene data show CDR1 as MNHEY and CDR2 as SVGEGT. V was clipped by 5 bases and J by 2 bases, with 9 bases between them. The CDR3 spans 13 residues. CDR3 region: CASSRDRNYGYTF. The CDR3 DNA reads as TGTGCCAGCAGTAGAGACAGGAACTATGGCTACACCTTC.

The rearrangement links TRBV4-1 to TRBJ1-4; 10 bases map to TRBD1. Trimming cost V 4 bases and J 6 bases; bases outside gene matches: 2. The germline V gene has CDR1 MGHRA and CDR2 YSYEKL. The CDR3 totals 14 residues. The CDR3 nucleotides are TGCGCCAGCAGCCGGGGACAGGGGTATGAAAAACTGTTTTTT. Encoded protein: CASSRGQGYEKLFF.

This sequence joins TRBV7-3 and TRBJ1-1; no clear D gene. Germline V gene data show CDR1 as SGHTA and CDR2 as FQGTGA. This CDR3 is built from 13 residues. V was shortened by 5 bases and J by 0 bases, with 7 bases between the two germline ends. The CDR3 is CASSLDMNTEAFF. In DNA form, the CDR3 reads TGTGCCAGCAGCCTAGATATGAACACTGAAGCTTTCTTT.

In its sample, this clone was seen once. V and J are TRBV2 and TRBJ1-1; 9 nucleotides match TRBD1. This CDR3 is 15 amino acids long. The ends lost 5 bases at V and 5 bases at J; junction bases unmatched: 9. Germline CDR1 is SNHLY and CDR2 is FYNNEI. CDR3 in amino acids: CASSILGQGNTEAFF. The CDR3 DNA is TGTGCCAGCAGTATCCTGGGACAGGGTAATACTGAAGCTTTCTTT.

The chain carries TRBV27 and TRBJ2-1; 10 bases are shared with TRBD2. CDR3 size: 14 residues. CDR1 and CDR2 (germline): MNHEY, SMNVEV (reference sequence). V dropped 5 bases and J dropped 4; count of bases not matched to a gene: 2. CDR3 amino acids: CASSSGRAYNEQFF. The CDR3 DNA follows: TGTGCCAGCAGTAGCGGGAGGGCTTACAATGAGCAGTTCTTC.

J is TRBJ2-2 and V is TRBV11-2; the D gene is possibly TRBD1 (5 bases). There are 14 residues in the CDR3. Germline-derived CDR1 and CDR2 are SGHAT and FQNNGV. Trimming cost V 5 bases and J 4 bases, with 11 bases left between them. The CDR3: CASSLIQGTGELFF. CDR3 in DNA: TGTGCCAGCAGCCTTATTCAGGGCACCGGGGAGCTGTTTTTT.

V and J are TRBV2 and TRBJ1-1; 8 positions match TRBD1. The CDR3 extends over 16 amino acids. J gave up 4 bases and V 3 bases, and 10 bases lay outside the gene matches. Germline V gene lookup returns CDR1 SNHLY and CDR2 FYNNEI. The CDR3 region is CASSDRAGGQGTEAFF. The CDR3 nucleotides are TGTGCCAGCAGTGATAGGGCAGGGGGCCAAGGCACTGAAGCTTTCTTT.

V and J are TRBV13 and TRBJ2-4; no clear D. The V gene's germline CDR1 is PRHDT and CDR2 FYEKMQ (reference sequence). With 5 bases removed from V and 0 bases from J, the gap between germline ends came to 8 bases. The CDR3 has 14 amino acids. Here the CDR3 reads CASSKRLAKNIQYF. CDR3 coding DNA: TGTGCCAGCAGCAAGAGGCTAGCCAAAAACATTCAGTACTTC.

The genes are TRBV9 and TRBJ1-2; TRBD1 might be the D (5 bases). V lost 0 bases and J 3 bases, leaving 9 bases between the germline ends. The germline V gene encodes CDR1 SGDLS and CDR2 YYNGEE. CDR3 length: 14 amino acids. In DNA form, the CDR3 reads TGTGCCAGCAGCGTAGGGGGCAGGGACTATGGCTACACCTTC. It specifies CASSVGGRDYGYTF.

Here the CDR3 reads CASSLRREKGDTQYF. Written as DNA, the CDR3 is TGTGCCAGCAGCTTGAGGCGGGAGAAGGGAGATACGCAGTATTTT. The gene calls are TRBV5-4 and TRBJ2-3, with 7 bases fitting TRBD2. Per germline, CDR1 SGHNT and CDR2 YYREEE (reference sequence). Trimming took 1 base from V and 5 from J; bases not matched to a gene: 7. The length of the CDR3 is 15 residues.

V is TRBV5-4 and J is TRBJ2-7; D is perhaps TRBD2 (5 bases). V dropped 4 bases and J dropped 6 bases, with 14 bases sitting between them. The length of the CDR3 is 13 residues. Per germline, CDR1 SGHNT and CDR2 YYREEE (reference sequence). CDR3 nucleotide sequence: TGTGCCAGCAGCATAGAACATGAGGGCGAGCAGTACTTC. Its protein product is CASSIEHEGEQYF.

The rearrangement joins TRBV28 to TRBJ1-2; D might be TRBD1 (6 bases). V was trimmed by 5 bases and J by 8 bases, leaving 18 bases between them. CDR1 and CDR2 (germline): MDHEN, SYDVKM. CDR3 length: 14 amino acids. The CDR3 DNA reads TGTGCCAGCAGTCAAAGGACAGCCTGGGGCGGCTACACCTTC. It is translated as CASSQRTAWGGYTF.

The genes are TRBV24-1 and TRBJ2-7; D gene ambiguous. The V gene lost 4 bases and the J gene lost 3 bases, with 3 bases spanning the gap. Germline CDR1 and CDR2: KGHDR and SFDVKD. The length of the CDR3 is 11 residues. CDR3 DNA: TGTGCCACCAGTGACGGCTACGAGCAGTACTTC. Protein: CATSDGYEQYF.

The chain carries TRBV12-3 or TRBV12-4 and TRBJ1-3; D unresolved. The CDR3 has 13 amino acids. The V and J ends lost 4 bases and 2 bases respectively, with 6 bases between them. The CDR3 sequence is CASSSVTGNTIYF. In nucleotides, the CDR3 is TGTGCCAGCAGTTCAGTCACTGGAAACACCATATATTTT.

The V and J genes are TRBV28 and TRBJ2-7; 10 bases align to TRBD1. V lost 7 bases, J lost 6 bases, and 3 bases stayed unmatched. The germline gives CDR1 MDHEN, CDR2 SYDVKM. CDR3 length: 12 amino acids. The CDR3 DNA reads TGTGCCAGCACGGACAGGGGGGTCGAGCAGTACTTC. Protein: CASTDRGVEQYF.

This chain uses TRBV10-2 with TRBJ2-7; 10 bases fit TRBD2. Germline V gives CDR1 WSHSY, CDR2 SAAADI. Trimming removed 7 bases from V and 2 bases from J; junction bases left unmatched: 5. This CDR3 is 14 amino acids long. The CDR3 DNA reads TGCGCCAGCACCGGAGCGGGAGGGACCTACGAGCAGTACTTC. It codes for CASTGAGGTYEQYF.